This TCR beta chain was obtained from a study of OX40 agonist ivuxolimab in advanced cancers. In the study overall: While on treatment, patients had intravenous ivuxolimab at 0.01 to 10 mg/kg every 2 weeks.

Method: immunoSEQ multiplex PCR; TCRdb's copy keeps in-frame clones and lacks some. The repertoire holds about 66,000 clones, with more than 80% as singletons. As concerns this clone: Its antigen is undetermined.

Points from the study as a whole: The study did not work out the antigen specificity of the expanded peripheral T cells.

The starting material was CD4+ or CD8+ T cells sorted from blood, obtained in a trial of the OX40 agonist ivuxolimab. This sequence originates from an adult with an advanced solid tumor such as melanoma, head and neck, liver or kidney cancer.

The CDR3 DNA is TGTGCCAGCAGCCAAGACCCCCGACAGGGCTTAGTGACCCAGTACTTC. It specifies CASSQDPRQGLVTQYF. This rearrangement joins TRBV4-2 to TRBJ2-5; 7 bases agree with TRBD1. The CDR3 runs 16 residues. The J segment lost 7 bases and the V segment lost 0 bases, leaving 11 bases of the junction unmatched. Germline CDR1 is LGHNA and CDR2 is YNFKEQ.